This TCR beta chain was identified during a study of blood T cells in healthy people across ages. This CDR3 has 15 residues. Germline assignment: CDR1 DFQATT and CDR2 SNEGSKA (reference sequence). The V and J ends lost 1 base and 13 bases, in that order; junction bases with no gene match: 16. In the case of this clonotype: A single base separates this from a much larger clone, so it may be a read error.

A second PCR, run for about 7 to 12 cycles, used a sample-barcoded 5' primer plus a J-beta primer mix. TCRdb used MiXCR to reprocess the 5' RACE reads, holding one entry per CDR3 protein. The data show 1,300,000 or so distinct CDR3 sequences, 45% to 70% seen once. This clonotype was obtained from a man aged 18 to 29 in good health. The chain recombines TRBV20-1 with TRBJ2-5, with 9 bases identical to TRBD2. Sequenced sample: blood. The CDR3 nucleotides read TGCAGTGCTAGAGGGGCCAGCGGGGGGTACAATGAGCGGTACTTC. It yields the protein CSARGASGGYNERYF.